The 27 T cell receptor beta chains reported below all come from one sample, sequenced in a study of CD8+ T cells in alopecia areata. Once RNA had been extracted, it was reverse transcribed into cDNA to act as the sequencing template. Assay: immunoSEQ multiplex PCR; the TCRdb copy retains only in-frame clones and omits some. The sample holds under 300,000 clones; around two thirds are singletons and the top ten take about 1.3%. The sequenced sample was CD4+ T cells sorted from blood, obtained at week 0. These TCRs come from a human donor with alopecia areata.

This chain connects TRBV27 to TRBJ1-6, with no clear D. Trimming took 5 bases from V and 5 from J, leaving 4 bases between them. In germline, CDR1 is MNHEY, CDR2 SMNVEV (reference sequence). The CDR3 extends over 12 amino acids. The CDR3 spells CASSPHNSPLHF. In DNA form, the CDR3 reads TGTGCCAGCAGTCCCCATAATTCACCCCTCCACTTT.

This clone was picked up one time. The genes are TRBV18 and TRBJ2-1; D is uncertain. V was cut by 3 bases and J by 10 bases, with 16 bases left in between. The CDR3 has 14 amino acids. In germline, CDR1 is KGHSH, CDR2 LQKENI. Here the CDR3 reads CASSPQLTGREQFF. CDR3 DNA sequence: TGTGCCAGCTCACCCCAACTAACGGGCAGGGAGCAGTTCTTC.

This chain links TRBV4-2 with TRBJ1-4, with unresolved D. The germline CDR1 and CDR2 sequences are LGHNA and YNFKEQ. This CDR3 has 12 amino acids. With 6 bases removed from V and 8 bases from J, the gap between germline ends came to 10 bases. The CDR3 sequence is CASSAVAEKLFF. The CDR3 DNA sequence: TGTGCCAGCAGTGCCGTAGCGGAAAAACTGTTTTTT.

The V call is TRBV18, the J call TRBJ2-6; D gene uncertain. The V and J ends lost 5 bases and 1 base respectively, with 6 bases between them. The germline V gene has CDR1 KGHSH and CDR2 LQKENI. This CDR3 spans 14 amino acids. The CDR3 region is CASSLPSGANVLTF. The CDR3 DNA is TGTGCCAGCTCATTGCCTTCTGGGGCCAACGTCCTGACTTTC.

With regard to this clone: Other DNA sequences in this specimen translate into the identical CDR3. The CDR3 DNA sequence: TGTGCCTGGAGTGTACGGCAGGGGGGCAATCAGCCCCAGCATTTT. Translation gives CAWSVRQGGNQPQHF. This chain connects TRBV30 to TRBJ1-5; 7 nucleotides agree with TRBD1. Germline values: CDR1 GTSNPN, CDR2 SVGIG (reference sequence). The V gene end was trimmed by 0 bases and the J gene end by 2 bases; junction bases not matched to a gene: 4. The CDR3 totals 15 residues.

This clone was recorded a few times. This chain joins TRBV19 and TRBJ2-1; 7 bases match TRBD1. V was pared by 4 bases and J by 8 bases, with 5 bases of the junction left unmatched. Looked up from germline, CDR1 is LNHDA and CDR2 is SQIVND (reference sequence). This CDR3 spans 13 amino acids. The CDR3 DNA sequence: TGTGCCAGTAGTACTGAGACAGGGCATGAGCAGTTCTTC. Translating it yields CASSTETGHEQFF.

The rearrangement uses TRBV5-1 and TRBJ2-3, with 9 nucleotides matching TRBD2. Germline CDR1 SGHRS, CDR2 YFSETQ. CDR3 size: 17 residues. V shed 1 base, J shed 0 bases, and the junction held 6 bases outside the gene matches. CDR3 in amino acids: CASSLRPSGASTDTQYF. The CDR3 DNA reads TGCGCCAGCAGCTTGAGGCCTAGCGGGGCGAGCACAGATACGCAGTATTTT.

This clone was seen once. Here the CDR3 reads CASSGGTDSPLHF. CDR3 DNA: TGTGCCAGCAGTGGGGGGACTGATTCACCCCTCCACTTT. The V and J genes are TRBV2 and TRBJ1-6; a weak D match, TRBD1 (5 bases). The CDR3 runs 13 residues. Per the germline V gene, CDR1 is SNHLY and CDR2 is FYNNEI. Deletions cut 4 bases from V and 8 bases from J, with 9 bases between.

This clone was picked up one time. This chain's CDR3 is CASSSPGRGYTF. In nucleotides, the CDR3 is TGTGCCAGCAGCTCCCCGGGGCGGGGCTACACCTTC. The chain recombines TRBV5-4 with TRBJ1-2, with D possibly matching TRBD1 (5 bases). The CDR3 loop spans 12 amino acids. Trimming removed 3 bases at V and 8 bases at J, with 11 bases between. CDR1 SGHNT and CDR2 YYREEE come from the germline V gene (reference sequence).

The chain recombines TRBV27 with TRBJ1-5; 8 bases are a match to TRBD1. V lost 3 bases and J lost 5; bases outside the gene matches: 3. Germline loops: CDR1 MNHEY, CDR2 SMNVEV (reference sequence). There are 14 residues in the CDR3. CDR3 protein: CASSLAGGHQPQHF. CDR3 nucleotides: TGTGCCAGCAGTTTGGCAGGGGGCCATCAGCCCCAGCATTTT.

V and J are TRBV5-1 and TRBJ2-1; TRBD2 matches 8 bases. The V gene end was trimmed by 2 bases and the J gene end by 0 bases; junction bases not matched to a gene: 7. Germline CDR1 SGHRS, CDR2 YFSETQ. The CDR3 is 17 amino acids. As DNA, the CDR3 is TGCGCCAGCAGCTTCATCGGGGGGGCAGTCTCCTACAATGAGCAGTTCTTC. Amino acid sequence: CASSFIGGAVSYNEQFF.

This chain joins TRBV9 and TRBJ2-2; the D gene could be TRBD1 or TRBD2 (5 bases each). Germline-derived CDR1 and CDR2 are SGDLS and YYNGEE. The CDR3 is 14 amino acids. V dropped 0 bases and J dropped 4 bases, with 7 bases sitting between them. DNA for the CDR3: TGTGCCAGCAGCGTAGTTGGGGGCACCGGGGAGCTGTTTTTT. This sequence encodes CASSVVGGTGELFF. The whole variable domain, filled in from reference TRBV9 and TRBJ2-2, reads DSGVTQTPKHLITATGQRVTLRCSPRSGDLSVYWYQQSLDQGLQFLIQYYNGEERAKGNILERFSAQQFPDLHSELNLSSLELGDSALYFCASSVVGGTGELFFGEGSRLTVL.

V and J are TRBV25-1 and TRBJ2-3; 9 bases line up with TRBD1. Germline CDR1 reads MGHDK; CDR2 reads SYGVNS. The CDR3 loop spans 16 amino acids. Trimming at V came to 2 bases and at J to 2 bases, leaving 5 bases not matched to a gene. CDR3 protein: CASSELGQGNTDTQYF. The CDR3 DNA follows: TGTGCCAGCAGTGAACTGGGACAGGGCAACACAGATACGCAGTATTTT.

The chain joins TRBV9 to TRBJ1-6; 7 nucleotides align to TRBD1. CDR3 size: 16 residues. CDR1 is SGDLS and CDR2 is YYNGEE in the germline V gene. V lost 3 bases to trimming and J lost 11 bases; unmatched junction nucleotides: 14. CDR3 in amino acids: CASSANPGGGRTPLHF. DNA for the CDR3: TGTGCCAGCAGCGCCAATCCAGGGGGTGGTCGAACACCCCTCCACTTT. The variable domain in full, with the rest retrieved from reference TRBV9 and TRBJ1-6, is DSGVTQTPKHLITATGQRVTLRCSPRSGDLSVYWYQQSLDQGLQFLIQYYNGEERAKGNILERFSAQQFPDLHSELNLSSLELGDSALYFCASSANPGGGRTPLHFGNGTRLTVT.

This clone was observed a handful of times. J is TRBJ2-6 and V is TRBV2, with 7 positions matching TRBD1. Germline assignment: CDR1 SNHLY and CDR2 FYNNEI. The trim removed 11 bases at V and 0 bases at J, leaving 4 bases unmatched. The CDR3 is made up of 14 amino acids. In DNA, the CDR3 is TGTGCCGGAGCAGGGGGCTCTGGGGCCAACGTCCTGACTTTC. Its translation: CAGAGGSGANVLTF.

The chain combines TRBV29-1 with TRBJ2-7; D is perhaps TRBD1 (7 bases). V shed 0 bases and J shed 5 bases, with 17 bases lying between them. This CDR3 contains 15 residues. Germline loops: CDR1 SQVTM, CDR2 ANQGSEA. CDR3 DNA sequence: TGCAGCGTTGAAGATTCAGGGGGGTCTCGGAACGAGCAGTACTTC. Amino acids: CSVEDSGGSRNEQYF.

About this clone: The sample holds other DNA sequences that translate to the same CDR3. The gene calls are TRBV30 and TRBJ1-1, with TRBD1 as a possible D gene (5 bases). The germline V and J ends were trimmed by 4 bases and 0 bases, with 6 bases remaining between them. The CDR3 consists of 12 residues. Germline-derived CDR1 and CDR2 are GTSNPN and SVGIG (reference sequence). As DNA, the CDR3 is TGTGCCTGGACAGGGATGAACACTGAAGCTTTCTTT. Translation: CAWTGMNTEAFF.

This chain links TRBV6-1 with TRBJ1-2; D remains ambiguous. The CDR3 consists of 13 residues. In germline, CDR1 is MNHNS, CDR2 SASEGT. The germline V and J ends were trimmed by 10 bases and 5 bases, with 17 bases remaining between them. CDR3 bases: TGTGCCACCTTTAATCCCGGCACGTATGGCTACACCTTC. Translated: CATFNPGTYGYTF.

The chain joins TRBV30 to TRBJ1-5; tentative D call: TRBD1 (5 bases). Germline V lookup: CDR1 GTSNPN, CDR2 SVGIG (reference sequence). Trimming removed 3 bases at V and 7 bases at J, with 19 bases between. The CDR3 contains 15 residues. The CDR3 region is CAWSPDKFNGQPQHF. CDR3 bases: TGTGCCTGGAGCCCGGACAAGTTCAACGGGCAGCCCCAGCATTTT.

The rearrangement uses TRBV29-1 and TRBJ2-7; D unresolved. The CDR3 spans 14 residues. Trimming removed 3 bases at V and 0 bases at J, with 12 bases between. CDR1 and CDR2 from the germline V gene are SQVTM and ANQGSEA. The CDR3, as DNA: TGCAGCGTTGATCTTGGTAGGAGCTCCTACGAGCAGTACTTC. This sequence encodes CSVDLGRSSYEQYF.

This chain links TRBV19 with TRBJ2-1; 9 nucleotides match TRBD1. CDR1 and CDR2 (germline): LNHDA, SQIVND (reference sequence). Trimming cost V 9 bases and J 4 bases; bases outside gene matches: 10. This CDR3 has 15 amino acids. The DNA of the CDR3 is TGTGCCAGCACCTCCTCGGGACAGGGATACAATGAGCAGTTCTTC. This codes for CASTSSGQGYNEQFF.

This clone was seen a handful of times. The chain uses TRBV29-1 and TRBJ2-7; possibly TRBD2 for D (5 bases). V lost 7 bases and J lost 2, with 15 bases in between. CDR3 size: 13 residues. Germline loops: CDR1 SQVTM, CDR2 ANQGSEA. CDR3 loop: CSAIFGGTYEQYF. CDR3 sequence (DNA): TGCAGCGCTATATTTGGAGGCACCTACGAGCAGTACTTC.

This chain joins TRBV7-2 and TRBJ1-2, with TRBD1 matching 7 bases. Unmatched junction bases numbered 7, after V lost 1 base and J lost 5 bases. Germline V gives CDR1 SGHTA, CDR2 FQGNSA. The CDR3 has 15 amino acids. The CDR3 sequence is CASSLVGGGQYGYTF. DNA of the CDR3: TGTGCCAGCAGCTTAGTTGGAGGGGGACAGTATGGCTACACCTTC.

The V gene is TRBV29-1, the J gene TRBJ2-1; TRBD2 aligns across 12 bases. J gave up 0 bases and V 4 bases, and 7 bases lay outside the gene matches. The germline V gene has CDR1 SQVTM and CDR2 ANQGSEA. CDR3 length: 17 residues. The CDR3 bases are TGCAGCGTTGTACGGGCTAGCGGGGGGGGCTCCTACAATGAGCAGTTCTTC. Translation gives CSVVRASGGGSYNEQFF.

This chain links TRBV10-3 with TRBJ2-3, with TRBD1 matching over 8 bases. Germline V gives CDR1 ENHRY, CDR2 SYGVKD. The junction had 6 bases not matched to a gene; V was cut back by 3 bases and J by 4 bases. The CDR3 runs to 15 residues. As DNA, the CDR3 is TGTGCCATCAGTGAAACGGACAGGGAGGCAGATACGCAGTATTTT. It yields the protein CAISETDREADTQYF.

In its sample, this clone was seen many times. J is TRBJ2-1 and V is TRBV5-4, with TRBD2 matching over 13 bases. V was pared by 3 bases and J by 7 bases, with 1 base of the junction left unmatched. Germline-derived CDR1 and CDR2 are SGHNT and YYREEE (reference sequence). The CDR3 runs to 14 residues. In DNA, the CDR3 is TGTGCCAGCAGCTCGGGACTAGCGGGGAATGAGCAGTTCTTC. It is translated as CASSSGLAGNEQFF.

The table lists this clone with a count of one. The chain has TRBV13 and TRBJ2-3; D may be TRBD2 (6 bases). The length of the CDR3 is 15 residues. Germline CDR1 is PRHDT and CDR2 is FYEKMQ (reference sequence). Trimming left V 5 bases short and J 4 bases short, with 16 bases between. In DNA form, the CDR3 reads TGTGCCAGCAGCCCACGACTAGTTGGGGCAGATACGCAGTATTTT. Translation gives CASSPRLVGADTQYF. The full variable domain, completed using reference TRBV13 and TRBJ2-3, is AAGVIQSPRHLIKEKRETATLKCYPIPRHDTVYWYQQGPGQDPQFLISFYEKMQSDKGSIPDRFSAQQFSDYHSELNMSSLELGDSALYFCASSPRLVGADTQYFGPGTRLTVL.